The next 14 T cell receptor beta chains were all read from a single sample in a study of T cells after yellow fever vaccination. TCRdb analysed the 5' RACE reads with MiXCR anew, one entry per CDR3 protein. Among hundreds of thousands of distinct CDR3 sequences listed, over 9% were seen once. The specimen was PBMCs, collected on the day of the yellow fever booster vaccination. These receptors all stem from a man in his thirties or forties who received the YFV17D yellow fever vaccine.

The sample holds a few counts of this clonotype. This chain uses TRBV18 with TRBJ2-1, with 12 positions matching TRBD2. Germline V gene sequence: CDR1 KGHSH, CDR2 LQKENI. CDR3 length equals 18 residues. V shed 4 bases, J shed 7 bases, and the junction held 14 bases outside the gene matches. The CDR3 spells CASSQTTSGRSGLNEQFF. CDR3 sequence (DNA): TGTGCCAGCTCACAGACGACTAGCGGGAGATCCGGATTGAATGAGCAGTTCTTC.

This clonotype was seen a few times. The rearrangement joins TRBV7-2 to TRBJ2-2; D gene unclear. The CDR3 is made up of 14 amino acids. From germline, CDR1 is SGHTA and CDR2 FQGNSA. V shed 8 bases and J shed 4 bases, with 14 bases lying between them. CDR3 loop: CASLGQVGTGELFF. The CDR3 DNA sequence: TGTGCCAGCCTCGGTCAAGTGGGCACCGGGGAGCTGTTTTTT.

This clonotype was detected a few times. The V and J genes are TRBV18 and TRBJ2-1; a weak D match, TRBD2 (5 bases). The CDR3 runs 15 residues. CDR1 is KGHSH and CDR2 is LQKENI in the germline V gene. Deletions cut 2 bases from V and 2 bases from J, with 10 bases between. CDR3 in amino acids: CASSPKSGTYNEQFF. The CDR3 DNA is TGTGCCAGCTCACCAAAGAGCGGAACCTACAATGAGCAGTTCTTC.

The chain combines TRBV18 with TRBJ2-7, with D unclear. CDR1 and CDR2 from the germline V gene are KGHSH and LQKENI. This CDR3 comprises 13 residues. The V end was cut by 7 bases, the J end by 4 bases, with 14 bases between. The CDR3 loop reads CASFRQNGYEQYF. CDR3 DNA sequence: TGTGCCAGCTTCAGACAAAACGGATACGAGCAGTACTTC. Full variable domain (missing parts from reference TRBV18 and TRBJ2-7): NAGVMQNPRHLVRRRGQEARLRCSPMKGHSHVYWYRQLPEEGLKFMVYLQKENIIDESGMPKERFSAEFPKEGPSILRIQQVVRGDSAAYFCASFRQNGYEQYFGPGTRLTVT.

This chain joins TRBV28 and TRBJ2-1; 15 nucleotides align to TRBD2. This CDR3 is 14 amino acids long. Trimming removed 6 bases from V and 8 bases from J; junction bases left unmatched: 2. Germline V gene data show CDR1 as MDHEN and CDR2 as SYDVKM. The CDR3 DNA is TGTGCCAGCAGGGGACTAGCGGGGGGATATGAGCAGTTCTTC. It translates to CASRGLAGGYEQFF.

A few counts support this clonotype. The chain joins TRBV7-8 to TRBJ2-7, with 11 bases identical to TRBD2. The germline V gene has CDR1 SGHVS and CDR2 FQNEAQ. Trimming cost V 5 bases and J 5 bases; bases outside gene matches: 8. The CDR3 loop spans 15 amino acids. The CDR3 loop reads CASSRGLAGLNEQYF. CDR3 nucleotides: TGTGCCAGCAGCCGTGGACTAGCGGGTCTCAACGAGCAGTACTTC. Full variable domain (rest looked up from reference TRBV7-8 and TRBJ2-7): GAGVSQSPRYKVAKRGQDVALRCDPISGHVSLFWYQQALGQGPEFLTYFQNEAQLDKSGLPSDRFFAERPEGSVSTLKIQRTQQEDSAVYLCASSRGLAGLNEQYFGPGTRLTVT.

The V gene is TRBV20-1, the J gene TRBJ1-4; 7 bases map to TRBD1. Per germline, CDR1 DFQATT and CDR2 SNEGSKA (reference sequence). V shed 5 bases and J 4 bases; nucleotides not matched to a gene: 16. The CDR3 sequence is 17 residues long. CDR3 in DNA: TGCAGTGCTTTCCAGGGGGGCAGGGGGACCTATAATGAAAAACTGTTTTTT. Its protein is CSAFQGGRGTYNEKLFF.

This clonotype showed up just a few times. V is TRBV20-1 and J is TRBJ1-5; D remains unclear. The germline CDR1 and CDR2 sequences are DFQATT and SNEGSKA (reference sequence). The germline V and J ends were trimmed by 5 bases and 7 bases, with 15 bases remaining between them. The CDR3 loop spans 13 amino acids. The CDR3 reads CSARPRSSQPQHF. The CDR3 DNA reads TGCAGTGCTCGGCCCAGGTCGAGCCAGCCCCAGCATTTT.

The chain carries TRBV14 and TRBJ2-1; D ambiguous. V lost 2 bases, J lost 2 bases, and 13 bases lay in between. Germline lookup yields CDR1 SGHDN and CDR2 FVKESK. CDR3 size: 16 residues. The CDR3 coding sequence is TGTGCCAGCAGCCAAAGAAAGAGTGCTGCCTACAATGAGCAGTTCTTC. It translates to CASSQRKSAAYNEQFF.

This clonotype was observed a few times. This chain connects TRBV7-2 to TRBJ1-3; D is undetermined. Germline V gene sequence: CDR1 SGHTA, CDR2 FQGNSA. The germline V and J ends were trimmed by 1 base and 4 bases, with 5 bases remaining between them. There are 13 residues in the CDR3. The CDR3 region has the DNA TGTGCCAGCAGCTTAGGCAGGGGAAACACCATATATTTT. Translating gives CASSLGRGNTIYF.

The rearrangement uses TRBV20-1 and TRBJ2-7, with 9 positions matching TRBD1. The CDR3 has 14 amino acids. Germline CDR1 reads DFQATT; CDR2 reads SNEGSKA (reference sequence). V was pared by 1 base and J by 3 bases, with 4 bases of the junction left unmatched. Here the CDR3 DNA reads TGCAGTGCTAGAGTGGGGACAGGGATCTACGAGCAGTACTTC. Translating it yields CSARVGTGIYEQYF.

The V gene is TRBV11-2, the J gene TRBJ2-5, with D tentatively TRBD1 or TRBD2 (6 bases each). Between the trimmed V and J ends, which lost 3 bases and 0 bases, there was a span of 11 bases. Per the germline V gene, CDR1 is SGHAT and CDR2 is FQNNGV. This CDR3 comprises 15 residues. The CDR3 nucleotides are TGTGCCAGCAGCTTTGAAGGGGGGAACCAAGAGACCCAGTACTTC. It translates to CASSFEGGNQETQYF.

Turning to this clonotype: At one end the junction does not follow the germline gene, possibly because of a read error. This chain joins TRBV5-6 and TRBJ2-2, with 10 bases aligning to TRBD2. The CDR3 runs 16 residues. Germline V gene lookup returns CDR1 SGHDT and CDR2 YYEEEE. The CDR3 bases are TGTGCCAGCGGCTTAGCACTAGCGGGGACCACCGGGGAGCTGTTTTTT. Translated, it gives CASGLALAGTTGELFF.

The chain has TRBV5-1 and TRBJ2-1; possible D gene TRBD2, 6 bases. V was clipped by 0 bases and J by 5 bases, with 12 bases between them. CDR1 is SGHRS, CDR2 YFSETQ, per germline. CDR3 length: 15 residues. CDR3 in DNA: TGCGCCAGCAGCTTGGACCCTACTAGCAACAATGAGCAGTTCTTC. Translation: CASSLDPTSNNEQFF. The full variable domain, its missing parts supplied by reference TRBV5-1 and TRBJ2-1, is KAGVTQTPRYLIKTRGQQVTLSCSPISGHRSVSWYQQTPGQGLQFLFEYFSETQRNKGNFPGRFSGRQFSNSRSEMNVSTLELGDSALYLCASSLDPTSNNEQFFGPGTRLTVL.